These 7 T cell receptor beta chains were all obtained from the same sample, sequenced in a study of identical twins. TCRdb recomputed calls from the 5' RACE reads with MiXCR, one row per CDR3 protein. The repertoire has 450,000 or so distinct CDR3 sequences, approximately 24% of them found once; the top ten carry over 2.5%. Another study also made use of these data, one on T cells expressing NK-cell markers.

The sequenced sample was CD4+ T cells sorted from blood. The receptors stem from a woman aged 18-30 years in good health.

This clonotype was found a few times. The chain couples TRBV20-1 to TRBJ2-1; the match to TRBD2 covers 13 bases. Germline CDR1 DFQATT, CDR2 SNEGSKA (reference sequence). The CDR3 covers 18 residues. The V segment lost 4 bases and the J segment 6 bases; nucleotides outside the gene matches: 15. This CDR3 is CSATHTGLAGPSGNEQFF. CDR3 sequence (DNA): TGCAGTGCTACTCACACGGGACTAGCGGGACCCTCGGGCAATGAGCAGTTCTTC.

This chain joins TRBV6-5 and TRBJ2-5; D possibly matches TRBD1 or TRBD2 (5 bases each). There are 17 residues in the CDR3. V was pared by 2 bases and J by 5 bases, with 21 bases between. Germline values: CDR1 MNHEY, CDR2 SVGAGI. The CDR3: CASSYPLRAGRRETQYF. CDR3 nucleotide sequence: TGTGCCAGCAGTTACCCACTCAGAGCAGGGAGAAGGGAGACCCAGTACTTC.

There are a few counts of this clonotype. The J gene is TRBJ1-2, the V gene TRBV6-5, with D unresolved. Trimming shortened V by 2 bases and J by 10 bases, and 8 bases separated the two germline ends. This CDR3 has 11 amino acids. CDR1 MNHEY and CDR2 SVGAGI come from the germline V gene. The CDR3: CASSYRSLYTF. The CDR3 DNA reads as TGTGCCAGCAGTTACCGGAGCCTCTACACCTTC.

This chain connects TRBV20-1 to TRBJ2-3; D is unresolved. Deletions cut 3 bases from V and 7 bases from J, with 8 bases between. Germline V gene lookup returns CDR1 DFQATT and CDR2 SNEGSKA (reference sequence). The CDR3 has 11 amino acids. DNA for the CDR3: TGCAGTGCTAGGGACGACTATACGCAGTATTTT. It yields the protein CSARDDYTQYF.

This chain links TRBV7-9 with TRBJ1-4, with D unresolved. CDR3 length: 14 amino acids. Per germline, CDR1 SEHNR and CDR2 FQNEAQ (reference sequence). V gave up 5 bases and J gave up 8 bases, with 15 bases separating them. The DNA of the CDR3 is TGTGCCAGCAGCCCGACCAGTCTAGGCGAAAAACTGTTTTTT. It specifies CASSPTSLGEKLFF.

This clonotype was detected a few times. V usage is TRBV20-1 and J usage is TRBJ2-3; D could derive from TRBD1 or TRBD2 (5 bases each). The germline V gene encodes CDR1 DFQATT and CDR2 SNEGSKA (reference sequence). V was trimmed by 0 bases and J by 8 bases, leaving 15 bases between them. The CDR3 is 14 amino acids. This CDR3 is CSARDVRDPATQYF. CDR3 in DNA: TGCAGTGCTAGAGATGTGAGGGACCCAGCTACGCAGTATTTT.

The rearrangement joins TRBV11-2 to TRBJ2-3; no clear D. Per germline, CDR1 SGHAT and CDR2 FQNNGV. This CDR3 spans 13 amino acids. Trimming left V 6 bases short and J 6 bases short, with 13 bases between. For the CDR3, the DNA is TGTGCCAGCAGTCCCACTTTCCGGGATACGCAGTATTTT. This translates into CASSPTFRDTQYF.